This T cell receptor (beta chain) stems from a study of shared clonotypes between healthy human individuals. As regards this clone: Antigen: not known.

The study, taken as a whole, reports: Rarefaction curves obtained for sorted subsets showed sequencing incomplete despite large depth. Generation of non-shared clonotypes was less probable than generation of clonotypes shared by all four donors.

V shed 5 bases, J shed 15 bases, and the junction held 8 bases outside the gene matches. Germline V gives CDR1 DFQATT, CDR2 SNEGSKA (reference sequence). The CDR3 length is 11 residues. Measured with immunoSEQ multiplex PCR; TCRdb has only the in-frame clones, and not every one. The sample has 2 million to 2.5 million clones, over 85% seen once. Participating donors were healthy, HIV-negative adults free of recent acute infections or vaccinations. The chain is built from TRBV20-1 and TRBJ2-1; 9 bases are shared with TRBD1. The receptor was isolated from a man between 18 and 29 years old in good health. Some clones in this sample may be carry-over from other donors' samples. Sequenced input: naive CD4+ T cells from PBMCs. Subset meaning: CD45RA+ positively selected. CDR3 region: CSAGRDRVPFF. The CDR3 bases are TGCAGTGCTGGGCGGGACAGGGTTCCGTTCTTC.